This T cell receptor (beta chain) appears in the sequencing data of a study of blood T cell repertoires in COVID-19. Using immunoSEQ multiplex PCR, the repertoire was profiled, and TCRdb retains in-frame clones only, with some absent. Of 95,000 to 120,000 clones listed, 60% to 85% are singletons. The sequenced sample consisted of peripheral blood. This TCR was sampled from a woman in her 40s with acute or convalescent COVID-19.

The CDR3 loop reads CASPERSNEKLFF. In nucleotides, the CDR3 is TGTGCCAGCCCTGAGAGGTCTAATGAAAAACTGTTTTTT. The rearrangement joins TRBV21-1 to TRBJ1-4. TRBV21-1 is a pseudogene locus. The CDR3 covers 13 residues.